Listed below are T cell receptor beta chains from one sample, sequenced in a study of T cells in Graves' hyperthyroidism and ophthalmopathy. In TCRdb, the multiplex PCR reads were re-called with MiXCR into one record per CDR3 protein. The table lists a few hundred thousand distinct CDR3 sequences, approximately 14% of them singletons. The sample was blood. These receptors all come from a young woman with Graves' hyperthyroidism. Each CDR3 is given with its conserved first and last residue. A D gene is named only where the DNA matches it firmly. Not every row has a clone size; where given, it reads once, few, many or a size class.

abundance,d_gene,v_gene,j_gene,CDR3aa,CDR3nt
-,TRBD1,TRBV10-3,TRBJ1-1,CAISEVQGEFGAFF,TGTGCCATCAGTGAGGTGCAGGGGGAATTCGGAGCTTTCTTT
-,-,TRBV20-1,TRBJ2-7,CSARALYSYEQYF,TGCAGTGCTAGAGCTTTGTACTCCTACGAGCAGTACTTC
-,TRBD1,TRBV3-1,TRBJ2-5,CASSHQGTEETQYF,TGTGCCAGCAGCCATCAGGGGACAGAAGAGACCCAGTACTTC
few,-,TRBV29-1,TRBJ1-1,CSVVHVLNTEAFF,TGCAGCGTTGTTCACGTGTTGAACACTGAAGCTTTCTTT
many,TRBD2,TRBV20-1,TRBJ2-7,CSARDSGTSGRASYEQYF,TGCAGTGCTAGGGATTCCGGGACTAGCGGGAGGGCATCCTACGAGCAGTACTTC
many,-,TRBV20-1,TRBJ1-3,CSAREFRGSSGNTIYF,TGCAGTGCTAGAGAGTTTAGGGGCTCCTCTGGAAACACCATATATTTT
-,TRBD1,TRBV13,TRBJ1-2,CASSPGQGAKGYTF,TGTGCCAGCAGCCCTGGACAGGGGGCCAAGGGCTACACCTTC
many,-,TRBV18,TRBJ2-3,CASSKRETDTQYF,TGTGCCAGCTCTAAGCGAGAAACAGATACGCAGTATTTT
many,-,TRBV20-1,TRBJ2-3,CSASRVEGVADTQYF,TGCAGTGCTAGCCGCGTTGAGGGGGTTGCAGATACGCAGTATTTT
-,TRBD2,TRBV20-1,TRBJ2-7,CSARDPLAGLPYEQYF,TGCAGTGCTAGAGATCCGTTAGCGGGATTACCCTACGAGCAGTACTTC
many,-,TRBV27,TRBJ2-7,CASSRKTGYEQYF,TGTGCCAGCAGCAGGAAGACAGGTTACGAGCAGTACTTC
-,TRBD1,TRBV6-1,TRBJ2-7,CASRSGQGHYYEQYF,TGTGCCAGCAGGTCCGGACAGGGCCATTACTACGAGCAGTACTTC
many,-,TRBV7-9,TRBJ1-1,CASPGPAATEAFF,TGTGCCAGTCCGGGGCCGGCGGCCACTGAAGCTTTCTTT
many,TRBD2,TRBV11-3,TRBJ2-3,CASSPSRGSGKGDTQYF,TGTGCCAGCAGCCCCTCTCGGGGTAGCGGGAAGGGGGATACGCAGTATTTT
-,TRBD2,TRBV18,TRBJ2-4,CASSPPVAGDIQYF,TGTGCCAGCTCACCACCGGTAGCGGGAGACATTCAGTACTTC
many,TRBD2,TRBV28,TRBJ2-3,CASNRRGGGDTQYF,TGTGCCAGCAACCGTCGGGGGGGGGGAGATACGCAGTATTTT
-,TRBD2,TRBV7-3,TRBJ2-5,CASSPMTSGSWETQYF,TGTGCCAGCAGCCCCATGACTAGCGGGAGTTGGGAGACCCAGTACTTC
many,TRBD2,TRBV6-1,TRBJ2-7,CASSAPVNSGTSYEQYF,TGTGCCAGCAGTGCTCCGGTGAATAGCGGGACCTCCTACGAGCAGTACTTC